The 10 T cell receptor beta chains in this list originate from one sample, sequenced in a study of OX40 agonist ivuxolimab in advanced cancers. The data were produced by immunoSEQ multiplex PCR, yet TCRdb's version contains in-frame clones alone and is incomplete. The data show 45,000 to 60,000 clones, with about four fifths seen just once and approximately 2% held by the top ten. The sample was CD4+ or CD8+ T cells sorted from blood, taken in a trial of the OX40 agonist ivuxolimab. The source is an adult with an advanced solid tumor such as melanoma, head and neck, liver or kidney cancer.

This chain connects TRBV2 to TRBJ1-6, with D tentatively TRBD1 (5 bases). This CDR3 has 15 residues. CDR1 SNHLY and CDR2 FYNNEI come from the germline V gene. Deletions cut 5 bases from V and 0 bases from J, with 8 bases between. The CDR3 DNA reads TGTGCCAGCAGTTCAGGGAGCTCCTATAATTCACCCCTCCACTTT. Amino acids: CASSSGSSYNSPLHF. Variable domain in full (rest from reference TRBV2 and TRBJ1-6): EPEVTQTPSHQVTQMGQEVILRCVPISNHLYFYWYRQILGQKVEFLVSFYNNEISEKSEIFDDQFSVERPDGSNFTLKIRSTKLEDSAMYFCASSSGSSYNSPLHFGNGTRLTVT.

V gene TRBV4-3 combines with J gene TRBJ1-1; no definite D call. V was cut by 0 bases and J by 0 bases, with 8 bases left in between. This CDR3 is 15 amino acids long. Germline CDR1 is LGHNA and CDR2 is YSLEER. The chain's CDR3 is CASSQEVTMNTEAFF. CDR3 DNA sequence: TGCGCCAGCAGCCAAGAAGTGACCATGAACACTGAAGCTTTCTTT.

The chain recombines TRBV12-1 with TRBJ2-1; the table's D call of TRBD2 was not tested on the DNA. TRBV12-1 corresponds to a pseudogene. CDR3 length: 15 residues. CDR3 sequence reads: CASSFRAGEINEQFF. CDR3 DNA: TGTGCCAGCAGCTTTAGAGCGGGGGAGATCAATGAGCAGTTCTTC.

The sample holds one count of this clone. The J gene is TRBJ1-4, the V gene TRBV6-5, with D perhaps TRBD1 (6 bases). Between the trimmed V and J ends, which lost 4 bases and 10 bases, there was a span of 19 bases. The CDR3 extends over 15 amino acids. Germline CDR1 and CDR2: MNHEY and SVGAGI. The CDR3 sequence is CASSLNPDSGGKLFF. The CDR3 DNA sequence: TGTGCCAGCAGTTTAAACCCGGACAGTGGCGGAAAACTGTTTTTT.

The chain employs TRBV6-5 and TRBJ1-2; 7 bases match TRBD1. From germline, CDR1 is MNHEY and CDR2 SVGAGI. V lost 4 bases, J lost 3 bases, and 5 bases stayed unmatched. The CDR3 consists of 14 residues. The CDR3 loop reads CASSFTGAHYGYTF. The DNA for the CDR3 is TGTGCCAGCAGTTTCACAGGGGCCCACTATGGCTACACCTTC.

The CDR3 sequence: CASTTLRANQPQHF. CDR3 sequence (DNA): TGTGCCAGCACGACACTCCGGGCCAATCAGCCCCAGCATTTT. This chain joins TRBV6-4 and TRBJ1-5; no reliable D call. CDR3 length: 14 residues. Germline V gene lookup returns CDR1 MRHNA and CDR2 SNTAGT. V was pared by 7 bases and J by 3 bases, with 13 bases between.

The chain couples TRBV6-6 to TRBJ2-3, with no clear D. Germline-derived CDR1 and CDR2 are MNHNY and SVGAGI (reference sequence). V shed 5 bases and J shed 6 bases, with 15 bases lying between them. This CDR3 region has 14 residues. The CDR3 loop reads CASSPGPPFDTQYF. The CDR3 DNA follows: TGTGCCAGCAGTCCTGGGCCCCCCTTTGATACGCAGTATTTT.

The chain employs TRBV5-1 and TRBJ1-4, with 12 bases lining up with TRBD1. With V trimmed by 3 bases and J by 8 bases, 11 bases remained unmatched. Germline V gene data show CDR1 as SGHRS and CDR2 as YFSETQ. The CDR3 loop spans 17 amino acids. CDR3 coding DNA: TGCGCCAGCAGCTCAGGGGGACAGGGGGCTGTTTTCGAAAAACTGTTTTTT. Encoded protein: CASSSGGQGAVFEKLFF.

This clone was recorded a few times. The CDR3 spells CASSLSSGGLGETQYF. As DNA, the CDR3 is TGTGCCAGCAGCTTAAGTAGCGGGGGGTTAGGAGAGACCCAGTACTTC. This chain links TRBV7-8 with TRBJ2-5, with 10 nucleotides matching TRBD2. The germline V gene has CDR1 SGHVS and CDR2 FQNEAQ. CDR3 size: 16 residues. Trimming cost V 2 bases and J 4 bases; bases outside gene matches: 7.

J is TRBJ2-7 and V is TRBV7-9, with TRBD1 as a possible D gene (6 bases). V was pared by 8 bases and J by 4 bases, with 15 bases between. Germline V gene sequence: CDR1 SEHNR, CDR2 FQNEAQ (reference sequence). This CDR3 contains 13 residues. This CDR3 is CASDPGDTYEQYF. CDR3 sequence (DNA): TGTGCCAGCGACCCAGGGGACACTTACGAGCAGTACTTC.